This T cell receptor beta chain is from a study of cytomegalovirus exposure and HLA in healthy donors. CDR3 length: 11 amino acids. Looked up from germline, CDR1 is SQVTM and CDR2 is ANQGSEA. V dropped 4 bases and J dropped 2 bases, with 6 bases sitting between them. Primers: 60 Vbeta forward and 13 Jbeta reverse. Some clones are missing from TCRdb's copy, which holds only in-frame ones; the method was immunoSEQ multiplex PCR. This table holds about 150,000 clones, just under 70% found once. On this clone itself: Its antigen is undetermined.

Findings of the study overall: A later analysis showed that HLA-associated TCR beta chains had undergone more clonal expansion than equally common others. HLA allele associations emerged for under 20,000 TCR beta sequences in a later analysis, at 0.05 false discovery rate.

As for the donors, each was a healthy bone marrow donor. The specimen sequenced was PBMCs. This TCR came from a man aged 60-69 years in good health and CMV-seronegative. The genes are TRBV29-1 and TRBJ2-7; no firm D call. CDR3 bases: TGCAGCGTTGGGCTAGCCTACGAGCAGTACTTC. As protein: CSVGLAYEQYF.